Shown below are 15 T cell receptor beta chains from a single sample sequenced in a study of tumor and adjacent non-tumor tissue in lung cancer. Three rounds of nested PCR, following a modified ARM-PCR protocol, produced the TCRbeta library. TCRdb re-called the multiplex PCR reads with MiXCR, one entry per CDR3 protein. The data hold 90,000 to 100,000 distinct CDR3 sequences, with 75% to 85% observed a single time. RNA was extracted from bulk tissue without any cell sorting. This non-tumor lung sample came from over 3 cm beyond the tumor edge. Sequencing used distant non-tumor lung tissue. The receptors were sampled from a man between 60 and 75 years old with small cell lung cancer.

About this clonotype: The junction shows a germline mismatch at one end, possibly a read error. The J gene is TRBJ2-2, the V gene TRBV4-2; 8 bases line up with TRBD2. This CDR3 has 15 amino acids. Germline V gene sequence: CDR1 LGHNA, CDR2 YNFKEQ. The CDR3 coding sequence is TGTGCCGGCAAACTAGCGGTAGATGATGGCGGGAAGCTGTTTTTT. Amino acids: CAGKLAVDDGGKLFF.

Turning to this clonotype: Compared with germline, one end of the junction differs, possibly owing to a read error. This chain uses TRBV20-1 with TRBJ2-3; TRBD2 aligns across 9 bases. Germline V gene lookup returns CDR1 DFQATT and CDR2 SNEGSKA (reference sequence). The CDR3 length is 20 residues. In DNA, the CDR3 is TGCAGTGCTAGAGCTGGCACTGGGAGACTAGCGGACATTAGCAGAGATACGCAGTATTTT. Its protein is CSARAGTGRLADISRDTQYF.

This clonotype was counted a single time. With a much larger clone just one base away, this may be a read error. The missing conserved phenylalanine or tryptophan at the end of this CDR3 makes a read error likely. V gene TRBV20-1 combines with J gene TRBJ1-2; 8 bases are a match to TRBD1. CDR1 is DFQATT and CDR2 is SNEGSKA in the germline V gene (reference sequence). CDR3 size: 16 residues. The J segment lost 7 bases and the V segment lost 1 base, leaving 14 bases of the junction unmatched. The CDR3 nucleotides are TGCAGTGCTAGAGTAAGGGGACAGGAACATTCAATTGGCTACACCTTA. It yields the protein CSARVRGQEHSIGYTL.

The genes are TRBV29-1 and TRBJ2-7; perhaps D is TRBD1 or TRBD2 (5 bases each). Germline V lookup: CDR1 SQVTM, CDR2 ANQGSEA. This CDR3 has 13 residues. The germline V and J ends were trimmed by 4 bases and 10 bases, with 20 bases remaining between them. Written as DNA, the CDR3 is TGCAGCGTTGGGACAAGACCGGGAATCGACCAGTACTTC. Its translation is CSVGTRPGIDQYF.

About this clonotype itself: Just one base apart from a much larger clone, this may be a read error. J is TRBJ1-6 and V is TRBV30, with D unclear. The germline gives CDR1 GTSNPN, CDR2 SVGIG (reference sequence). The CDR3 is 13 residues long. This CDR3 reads CTWSAKVGSPLHF. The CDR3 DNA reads TGTACCTGGAGTGCAAAGGTCGGCTCACCCCTCCACTTT. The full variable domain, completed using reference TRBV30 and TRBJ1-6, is SQTIHQWPATLVQPVGSPLSLECTVEGTSNPNLYWYRQAAGRGLQLLFYSVGIGQISSEVPQNLSASRPQDRQFILSSKKLLLSDSGFYLCTWSAKVGSPLHFGNGTRLTVT.

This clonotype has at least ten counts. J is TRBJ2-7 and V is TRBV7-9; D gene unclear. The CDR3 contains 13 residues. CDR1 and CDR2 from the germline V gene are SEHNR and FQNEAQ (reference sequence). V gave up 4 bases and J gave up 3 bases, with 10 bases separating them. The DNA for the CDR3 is TGTGCCAGCAGCTCGCCAACTGACTACGAGCAGTACTTC. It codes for CASSSPTDYEQYF.

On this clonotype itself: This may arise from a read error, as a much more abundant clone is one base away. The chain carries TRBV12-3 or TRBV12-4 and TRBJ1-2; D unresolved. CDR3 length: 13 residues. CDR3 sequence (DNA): TGTGTCAGCAGTCCGCAAGTCAACTATGGCTACACCTTC. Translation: CVSSPQVNYGYTF.

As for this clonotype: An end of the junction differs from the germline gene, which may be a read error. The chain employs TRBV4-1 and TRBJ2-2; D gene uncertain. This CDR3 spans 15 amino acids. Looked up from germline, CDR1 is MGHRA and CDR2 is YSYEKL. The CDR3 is CVSSQVGGNVGELFF. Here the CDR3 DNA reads TGCGTCAGCAGCCAAGTCGGCGGTAATGTCGGGGAGCTGTTTTTT.

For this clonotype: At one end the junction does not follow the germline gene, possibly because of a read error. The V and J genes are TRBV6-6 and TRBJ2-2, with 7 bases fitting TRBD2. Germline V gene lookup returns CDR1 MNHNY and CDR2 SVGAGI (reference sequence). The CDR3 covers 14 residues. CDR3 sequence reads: CASSYGEGRGELFF. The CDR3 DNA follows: TGTGCCAGCAGTTACGGGGAGGGACGTGGGGAGTTGTTTTTT.

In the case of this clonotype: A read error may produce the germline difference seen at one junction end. CDR3 DNA: TGCGCCAGCAACCAAGATCAGCGGAACCCCTTCGACGAGAAGTACTTC. As protein: CASNQDQRNPFDEKYF. The chain has TRBV4-1 and TRBJ2-7; D is possibly TRBD2 (5 bases). Germline CDR1 reads MGHRA; CDR2 reads YSYEKL. The CDR3 extends over 16 amino acids.

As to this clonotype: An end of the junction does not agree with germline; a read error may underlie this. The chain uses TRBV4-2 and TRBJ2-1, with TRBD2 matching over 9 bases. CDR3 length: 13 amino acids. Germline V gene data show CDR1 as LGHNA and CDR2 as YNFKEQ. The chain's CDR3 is CASSYVAGDKQFF. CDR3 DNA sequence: TGTGCCAGCAGCTATGTAGCGGGGGATAAGCAGTTCTTT.

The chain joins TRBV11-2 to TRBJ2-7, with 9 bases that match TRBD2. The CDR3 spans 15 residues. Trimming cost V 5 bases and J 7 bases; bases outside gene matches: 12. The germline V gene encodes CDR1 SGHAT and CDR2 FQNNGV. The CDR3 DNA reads TGTGCCAGCAGCCCTATAGCGGGGGCCTCTTATGAGCAGTACTTC. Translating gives CASSPIAGASYEQYF.

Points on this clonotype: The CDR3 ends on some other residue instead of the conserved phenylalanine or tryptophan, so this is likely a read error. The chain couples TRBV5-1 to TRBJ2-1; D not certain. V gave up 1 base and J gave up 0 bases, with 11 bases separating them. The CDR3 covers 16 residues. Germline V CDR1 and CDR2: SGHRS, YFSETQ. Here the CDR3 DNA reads TGCGCCAGCAGCTTGAAGGTGCCGAGCTCCTACAATGAGCAGTTCTTA. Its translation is CASSLKVPSSYNEQFL.

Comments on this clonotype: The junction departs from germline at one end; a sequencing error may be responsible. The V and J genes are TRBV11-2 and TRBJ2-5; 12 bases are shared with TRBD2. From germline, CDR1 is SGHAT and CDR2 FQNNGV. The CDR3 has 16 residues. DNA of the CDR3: TGTGCCATCAGCTCCCTGGTACTAGCGGGAGGTGAGACCCAGTATTTC. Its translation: CAISSLVLAGGETQYF.

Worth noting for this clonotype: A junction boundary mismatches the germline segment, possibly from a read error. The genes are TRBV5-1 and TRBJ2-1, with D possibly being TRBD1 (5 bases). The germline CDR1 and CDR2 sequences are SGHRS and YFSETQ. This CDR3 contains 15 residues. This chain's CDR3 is CASTPSGAVGNEKFF. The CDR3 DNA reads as TGCGCCAGCACCCCTAGTGGGGCAGTTGGGAATGAGAAGTTCTTC.